This TCR beta chain was found in a study of blood T cell repertoires in COVID-19. Study details: Nucleic acid was either cDNA or gDNA, and it came from T cells, B-cell-depleted T cells, or PBMCs.

Libraries were prepared by immunoSEQ multiplex PCR; TCRdb keeps only in-frame clonotypes and omits some of them. This table holds under 300,000 clones, 70% to 85% found once. The CDR3 is 15 amino acids. The germline V gene encodes CDR1 SGHAT and CDR2 FQNNGV. V lost 5 bases, J lost 3 bases, and 14 bases lay in between. This clone was recorded once. Sequences were obtained from peripheral blood. The chain has TRBV11-2 and TRBJ2-1; perhaps TRBD2 as D (6 bases). This sequence originates from a man aged 35 to 55 who had recovered from COVID-19. In nucleotides, the CDR3 is TGTGCCAGCAGCACGACTAGGAGATTCTACAATGAGCAGTTCTTC. Its protein is CASSTTRRFYNEQFF. Full variable domain (outside the CDR3, taken from reference TRBV11-2 and TRBJ2-1): EAGVAQSPRYKIIEKRQSVAFWCNPISGHATLYWYQQILGQGPKLLIQFQNNGVVDDSQLPKDRFSAERLKGVDSTLKIQPAKLEDSAVYLCASSTTRRFYNEQFFGPGTRLTVL.